Presented here are 19 T cell receptor beta chains from one specimen sequenced in a study of long-term antiretroviral therapy in people with HIV. Version v3.0 of the immunoSEQ assay was performed at survey level. The assay was immunoSEQ multiplex PCR, and TCRdb's table has in-frame clones only and misses some. In the table there are some 27,000 clones, 93% of which are singletons. The specimen comprised unsorted PBMCs, sampled approximately 6.5 years after starting antiretroviral therapy. These receptors all stem from a woman aged 40 to 50 with HIV.

This clone was found a few times. The chain carries TRBV11-2 and TRBJ2-7; possible D gene TRBD2, 6 bases. Trimming pared 0 bases from V and 7 bases from J, leaving 10 bases between. The CDR3 sequence is 13 residues long. Germline V lookup: CDR1 SGHAT, CDR2 FQNNGV. For the CDR3, the DNA is TGTGCCAGCAGCTTAGAGGCCGCGGGGGAGCAGTACTTC. Translating it yields CASSLEAAGEQYF. The whole variable domain, filled in from reference TRBV11-2 and TRBJ2-7, reads EAGVAQSPRYKIIEKRQSVAFWCNPISGHATLYWYQQILGQGPKLLIQFQNNGVVDDSQLPKDRFSAERLKGVDSTLKIQPAKLEDSAVYLCASSLEAAGEQYFGPGTRLTVT.

The chain recombines TRBV30 with TRBJ1-3; the D gene is possibly TRBD1 (5 bases). The CDR3 is 17 residues long. CDR1 is GTSNPN, CDR2 SVGIG, per germline (reference sequence). V was shortened by 3 bases and J by 1 base, with 19 bases between the two germline ends. The CDR3 DNA reads TGTGCCTGGAGCATGGGGCCTGCAACTACTTCTGGAAACACCATATATTTT. Protein: CAWSMGPATTSGNTIYF.

V usage is TRBV5-1 and J usage is TRBJ2-1; D call uncertain. The ends were cut back, 3 bases at V and 0 bases at J, with 13 bases in the middle. CDR3 length: 16 residues. The germline CDR1 and CDR2 sequences are SGHRS and YFSETQ. CDR3 protein: CASSYNNPLSYNEQFF. The CDR3 DNA follows: TGCGCCAGCAGCTACAACAACCCGCTCTCCTACAATGAGCAGTTCTTC. The full variable domain, rest sourced from reference TRBV5-1 and TRBJ2-1, is KAGVTQTPRYLIKTRGQQVTLSCSPISGHRSVSWYQQTPGQGLQFLFEYFSETQRNKGNFPGRFSGRQFSNSRSEMNVSTLELGDSALYLCASSYNNPLSYNEQFFGPGTRLTVL.

The gene calls are TRBV5-1 and TRBJ1-3; D is possibly TRBD1 (5 bases). In germline, CDR1 is SGHRS, CDR2 YFSETQ. The CDR3 length is 15 residues. The germline V and J ends were trimmed by 0 bases and 1 base, with 8 bases remaining between them. The CDR3 coding sequence is TGCGCCAGCAGCTTGGCAGGGCTATCTGGAAACACCATATATTTT. This encodes CASSLAGLSGNTIYF.

The chain links TRBV9 to TRBJ1-5; maybe TRBD1 (6 bases). The CDR3 sequence is 15 residues long. The germline CDR1 and CDR2 sequences are SGDLS and YYNGEE. Trimming removed 3 bases at V and 3 bases at J, with 13 bases between. The CDR3 coding sequence is TGTGCCAGCAGCGCTTCCGGGGGGGCCAATCAGCCCCAGCATTTT. This translates into CASSASGGANQPQHF.

The chain combines TRBV19 with TRBJ1-5, with D possibly matching TRBD1 (5 bases). Germline V gene sequence: CDR1 LNHDA, CDR2 SQIVND (reference sequence). Trimming removed 7 bases from V and 4 bases from J, with 17 bases in between. The CDR3 is 15 amino acids. As DNA, the CDR3 is TGTGCCAGTATCCCAAGGGTCGGGGGGAATCAGCCCCAGCATTTT. It codes for CASIPRVGGNQPQHF. The full variable domain, in which reference TRBV19 and TRBJ1-5 provide the parts outside the CDR3, is DGGITQSPKYLFRKEGQNVTLSCEQNLNHDAMYWYRQDPGQGLRLIYYSQIVNDFQKGDIAEGYSVSREKKESFPLTVTSAQKNPTAFYLCASIPRVGGNQPQHFGDGTRLSIL.

The CDR3 protein is CASSPLGNEAFF. The CDR3 DNA is TGTGCCAGCTCACCATTGGGTAATGAAGCTTTCTTT. The rearrangement links TRBV18 to TRBJ1-1; D gene ambiguous. The CDR3 extends over 12 amino acids. Trimming cost V 2 bases and J 7 bases, with 8 bases left between them. CDR1 is KGHSH, CDR2 LQKENI, per germline.

The chain uses TRBV5-4 and TRBJ1-4; D is unclear. Germline CDR1 and CDR2: SGHNT and YYREEE (reference sequence). The CDR3 length is 15 residues. Trimming cost V 2 bases and J 0 bases, with 8 bases left between them. The CDR3 DNA sequence: TGTGCCAGCAGCTTAGTGCCATCAACTAATGAAAAACTGTTTTTT. Its protein is CASSLVPSTNEKLFF.

This chain links TRBV6-5 with TRBJ2-7; D is possibly TRBD1 (7 bases). With 6 bases removed from V and 0 bases from J, the gap between germline ends came to 15 bases. The length of the CDR3 is 15 residues. Germline CDR1 and CDR2: MNHEY and SVGAGI. The CDR3 loop reads CASREGQPDSYEQYF. CDR3 bases: TGTGCCAGCAGGGAGGGACAGCCAGACTCCTACGAGCAGTACTTC.

The CDR3 region is CAISEFSGQGHGYTF. The CDR3 DNA follows: TGTGCCATCAGTGAGTTCTCAGGGCAGGGGCATGGCTACACCTTC. The V and J genes are TRBV10-3 and TRBJ1-2; weak D call: TRBD1 (6 bases). V lost 1 base, J lost 6 bases, and 15 bases lay in between. This CDR3 has 15 residues. From germline, CDR1 is ENHRY and CDR2 SYGVKD.

The rearrangement uses TRBV5-4 and TRBJ2-5; D possibly uses TRBD1 or TRBD2 (5 bases each). This CDR3 contains 14 residues. In germline, CDR1 is SGHNT, CDR2 YYREEE (reference sequence). V lost 4 bases and J lost 2, with 12 bases in between. The CDR3 protein is CASSVRDRQETQYF. The CDR3 region has the DNA TGTGCCAGCAGCGTCCGGGACCGGCAAGAGACCCAGTACTTC.

The CDR3 DNA reads as TGTGCCAGCTCACCACTGGGGGCGGATACTGAAGCTTTCTTT. Protein sequence: CASSPLGADTEAFF. J is TRBJ1-1 and V is TRBV18; possibly TRBD1 for D (6 bases). Trimming cost V 1 base and J 5 bases, with 11 bases left between them. This CDR3 is 14 amino acids long. Germline V lookup: CDR1 KGHSH, CDR2 LQKENI.

The rearrangement links TRBV19 to TRBJ1-2; the match to TRBD1 covers 12 bases. The CDR3 sequence is 15 residues long. Germline trimming cut 3 bases from V and 6 bases from J; bases unmatched to any gene: 5. Per the germline V gene, CDR1 is LNHDA and CDR2 is SQIVND (reference sequence). The CDR3 sequence: CASSMGQGAGHGYTF. The CDR3 DNA sequence: TGTGCCAGTAGTATGGGACAGGGGGCAGGGCATGGCTACACCTTC.

This chain connects TRBV19 to TRBJ2-5; possible D gene TRBD1, 7 bases. The CDR3 has 13 residues. The V and J ends lost 6 bases and 5 bases respectively, with 13 bases between them. Germline CDR1 is LNHDA and CDR2 is SQIVND (reference sequence). The CDR3 reads CASSGGGAETQYF. Here the CDR3 DNA reads TGTGCCAGTAGCGGAGGGGGCGCCGAGACCCAGTACTTC.

A word on this clone: At one end the junction does not follow the germline gene, possibly because of a read error. V and J are TRBV6-1 and TRBJ1-2; 10 nucleotides line up with TRBD1. CDR1 and CDR2 from the germline V gene are MNHNS and SASEGT. The CDR3 runs 13 residues. In DNA, the CDR3 is TGTGCCGGCTTCCAGGGGGACAGGGGCCTTTTTGTCTTC. It encodes CAGFQGDRGLFVF.

V is TRBV4-1 and J is TRBJ2-5; no clear D gene. The V gene's germline CDR1 is MGHRA and CDR2 YSYEKL. The CDR3 spans 14 residues. The ends were cut back, 4 bases at V and 5 bases at J, with 14 bases in the middle. Written as DNA, the CDR3 is TGCGCCAGCAGCCCCGTAGGCCCCGGGGAGACCCAGTACTTC. It translates to CASSPVGPGETQYF.

The V call is TRBV5-1, the J call TRBJ2-3; D is ambiguous. V gave up 4 bases and J gave up 3 bases, with 12 bases separating them. The CDR3 loop spans 14 amino acids. Germline loops: CDR1 SGHRS, CDR2 YFSETQ. For the CDR3, the DNA is TGCGCCAGCAGCAGGCGGCAGATTACAGATACGCAGTATTTT. The encoded protein is CASSRRQITDTQYF.

V usage is TRBV7-9 and J usage is TRBJ2-5; TRBD2 agrees at 8 bases. The V gene's germline CDR1 is SEHNR and CDR2 FQNEAQ (reference sequence). The V segment lost 4 bases and the J segment 2 bases; nucleotides outside the gene matches: 3. This CDR3 has 14 residues. The CDR3 DNA is TGTGCCAGCAGCTCTGGACTAGCACAAGAGACCCAGTACTTC. Translating it yields CASSSGLAQETQYF.

The gene calls are TRBV5-6 and TRBJ2-3; D ambiguous. Trimming took 3 bases from V and 8 from J, leaving 10 bases between them. The CDR3 totals 12 residues. Germline loops: CDR1 SGHDT, CDR2 YYEEEE. The CDR3 nucleotides read TGTGCCAGCAGCTCCTCGGGTGGTACGCAGTATTTT. It codes for CASSSSGGTQYF.